The clone carrying this TCR beta chain was recorded a few times. What it recognizes is unknown. The data belong to a study of metastatic and nonmetastatic thyroid tumors. Study-level information: Repertoires of blood and of tissue (tumor or nodule) from malignant and benign thyroid patients were compared.

Germline V gene data show CDR1 as MNHEY and CDR2 as SVGEGT. CDR3 size: 13 residues. V lost 8 bases to trimming and J lost 2 bases, with 13 bases between them. None of the patients had undergone any treatment ahead of thyroid surgery. Study-wide findings and caveats: Reports indicated that malignant thyroid tumors showed significantly higher TCR beta diversity than benign nodules did, in blood and tumor.

Original processing methods: Researchers built a distant-metastasis classifier for papillary thyroid cancer that drew on CDR3 differences across clinicopathological groups. TCRdb re-analyzed the PCR reads using MiXCR. The V and J calls shown here were made by TCRdb, not taken from the authors' results. The sample has 13,000 to 15,000 clones; about 29% are singletons. The specimen sequenced was tumor tissue. The chain employs TRBV6-2 or TRBV6-3 and TRBJ2-7; no definite D call. The clonotype originates from a male donor with papillary thyroid cancer or a benign thyroid nodule (not recorded which). Some clones in this sample may be carry-over from other donors' samples. CDR3 nucleotide sequence: TGTGCCAGCGGGCCATACGGAGCCTACGAGCAGTACTTC. The encoded protein is CASGPYGAYEQYF.